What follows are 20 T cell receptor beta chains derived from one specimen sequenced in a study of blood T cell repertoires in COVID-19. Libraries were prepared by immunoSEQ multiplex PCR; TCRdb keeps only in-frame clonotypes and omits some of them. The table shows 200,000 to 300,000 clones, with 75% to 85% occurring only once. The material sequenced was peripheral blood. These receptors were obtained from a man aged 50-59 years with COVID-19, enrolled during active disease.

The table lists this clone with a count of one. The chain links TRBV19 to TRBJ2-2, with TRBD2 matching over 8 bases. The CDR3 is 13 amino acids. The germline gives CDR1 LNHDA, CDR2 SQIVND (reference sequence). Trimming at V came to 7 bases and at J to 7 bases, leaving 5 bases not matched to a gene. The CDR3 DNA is TGTGCCAGTATCGGGGGGGGTGTCGGGGAGCTGTTTTTT. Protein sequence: CASIGGGVGELFF. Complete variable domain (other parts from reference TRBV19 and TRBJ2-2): DGGITQSPKYLFRKEGQNVTLSCEQNLNHDAMYWYRQDPGQGLRLIYYSQIVNDFQKGDIAEGYSVSREKKESFPLTVTSAQKNPTAFYLCASIGGGVGELFFGEGSRLTVL.

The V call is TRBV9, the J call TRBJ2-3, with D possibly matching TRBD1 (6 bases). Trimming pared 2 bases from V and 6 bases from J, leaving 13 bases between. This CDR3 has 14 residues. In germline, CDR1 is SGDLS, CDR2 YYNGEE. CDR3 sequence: CASSVLQGEDTQYF. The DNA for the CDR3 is TGTGCCAGCAGCGTCCTACAGGGTGAGGATACGCAGTATTTT.

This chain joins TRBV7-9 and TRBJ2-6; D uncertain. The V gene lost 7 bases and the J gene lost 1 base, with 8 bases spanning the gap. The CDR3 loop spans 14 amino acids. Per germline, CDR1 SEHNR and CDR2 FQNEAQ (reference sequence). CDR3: CASTLQSGANVLTF. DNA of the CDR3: TGTGCCAGCACCTTGCAGTCTGGGGCCAACGTCCTGACTTTC.

The chain's CDR3 is CASSLVRQGYEQYF. The CDR3 DNA follows: TGTGCCAGCAGTCTCGTTAGGCAGGGTTACGAGCAGTACTTC. The chain couples TRBV27 to TRBJ2-7, with D possibly matching TRBD1 (5 bases). The germline V and J ends were trimmed by 5 bases and 4 bases, with 15 bases remaining between them. Germline V gene sequence: CDR1 MNHEY, CDR2 SMNVEV (reference sequence). CDR3 length equals 14 residues.

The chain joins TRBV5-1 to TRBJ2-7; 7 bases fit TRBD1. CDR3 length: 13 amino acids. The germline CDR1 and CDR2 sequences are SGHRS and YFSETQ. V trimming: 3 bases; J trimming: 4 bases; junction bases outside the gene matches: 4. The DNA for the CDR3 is TGCGCCAGCAGCTCCTCACAGGGGTACGAGCAGTACTTC. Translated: CASSSSQGYEQYF.

CDR3 DNA sequence: TGTGCCAGCGGTGGAGTTGGTGGAAACACCATATATTTT. Its translation is CASGGVGGNTIYF. The genes are TRBV2 and TRBJ1-3; unclear D gene. The CDR3 covers 13 residues. The germline V and J ends were trimmed by 8 bases and 3 bases, with 11 bases remaining between them. Germline-derived CDR1 and CDR2 are SNHLY and FYNNEI. The whole variable domain, filled in from reference TRBV2 and TRBJ1-3, reads EPEVTQTPSHQVTQMGQEVILRCVPISNHLYFYWYRQILGQKVEFLVSFYNNEISEKSEIFDDQFSVERPDGSNFTLKIRSTKLEDSAMYFCASGGVGGNTIYFGEGSWLTVV.

The chain's CDR3 is CASSRGVQAIYEQYF. In DNA form, the CDR3 reads TGTGCCAGCAGTCGAGGAGTACAGGCAATCTACGAGCAGTACTTC. This chain connects TRBV9 to TRBJ2-7, with D possibly matching TRBD1 (5 bases). Germline CDR1 and CDR2: SGDLS and YYNGEE. This CDR3 comprises 15 residues. V lost 5 bases, J lost 3 bases, and 18 bases lay in between.

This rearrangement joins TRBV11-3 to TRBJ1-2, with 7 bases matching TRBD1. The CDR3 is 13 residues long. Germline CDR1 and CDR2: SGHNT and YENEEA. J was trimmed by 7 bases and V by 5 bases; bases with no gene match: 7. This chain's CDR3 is CASSLQGGGGYTF. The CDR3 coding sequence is TGTGCCAGCAGCCTTCAGGGGGGAGGTGGCTACACCTTC. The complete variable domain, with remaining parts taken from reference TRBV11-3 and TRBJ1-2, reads EAGVVQSPRYKIIEKKQPVAFWCNPISGHNTLYWYLQNLGQGPELLIRYENEEAVDDSQLPKDRFSAERLKGVDSTLKIQPAELGDSAVYLCASSLQGGGGYTFGSGTRLTVV.

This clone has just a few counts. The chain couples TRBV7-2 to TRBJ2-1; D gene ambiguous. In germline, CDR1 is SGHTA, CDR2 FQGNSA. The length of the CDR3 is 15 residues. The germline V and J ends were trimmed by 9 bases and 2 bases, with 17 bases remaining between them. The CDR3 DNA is TGTGCCAGTCAACTCTTCATGAGCACCTACAATGAGCAGTTCTTC. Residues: CASQLFMSTYNEQFF.

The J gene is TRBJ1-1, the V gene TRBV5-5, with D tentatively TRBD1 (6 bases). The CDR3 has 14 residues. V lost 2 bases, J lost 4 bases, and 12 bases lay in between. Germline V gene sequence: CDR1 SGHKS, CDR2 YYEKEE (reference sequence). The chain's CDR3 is CASSLEGVSTEAFF. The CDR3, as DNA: TGTGCCAGCAGCTTAGAGGGGGTATCCACTGAAGCTTTCTTT.

The CDR3 region is CASSPVGVSGANVLTF. DNA of the CDR3: TGTGCCAGCAGCCCGGTAGGAGTATCTGGGGCCAACGTCCTGACTTTC. J is TRBJ2-6 and V is TRBV7-2; D call uncertain. This CDR3 is built from 16 residues. V shed 5 bases and J shed 1 base, with 12 bases lying between them. Germline V gene sequence: CDR1 SGHTA, CDR2 FQGNSA.

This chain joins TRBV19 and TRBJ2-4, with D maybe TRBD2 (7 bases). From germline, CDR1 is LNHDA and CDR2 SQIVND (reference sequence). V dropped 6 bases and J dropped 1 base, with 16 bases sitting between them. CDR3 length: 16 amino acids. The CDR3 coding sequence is TGTGCCAGTAGCCTGAGGGGGGGGGTTGCCAAAAACATTCAGTACTTC. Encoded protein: CASSLRGGVAKNIQYF.

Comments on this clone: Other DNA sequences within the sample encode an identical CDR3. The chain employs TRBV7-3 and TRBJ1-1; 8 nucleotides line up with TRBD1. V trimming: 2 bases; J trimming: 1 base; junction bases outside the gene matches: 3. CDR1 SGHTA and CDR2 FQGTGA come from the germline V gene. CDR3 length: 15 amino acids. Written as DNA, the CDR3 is TGTGCCAGCAGCTTAGGGGACAGGAGGAACACTGAAGCTTTCTTT. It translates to CASSLGDRRNTEAFF.

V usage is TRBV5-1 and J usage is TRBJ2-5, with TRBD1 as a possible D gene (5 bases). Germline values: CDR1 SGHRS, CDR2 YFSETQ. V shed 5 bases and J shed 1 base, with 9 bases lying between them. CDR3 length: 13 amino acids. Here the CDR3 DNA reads TGCGCCAGCAGTGCAGGGTTCCAAGAGACCCAGTACTTC. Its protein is CASSAGFQETQYF.

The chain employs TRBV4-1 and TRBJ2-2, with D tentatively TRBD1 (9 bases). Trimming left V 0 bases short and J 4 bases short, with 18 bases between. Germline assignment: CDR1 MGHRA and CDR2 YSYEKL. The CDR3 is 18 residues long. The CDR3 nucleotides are TGCGCCAGCAGCCAAGAAGTTGGGACAGGGACTAGCACCGGGGAGCTGTTTTTT. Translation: CASSQEVGTGTSTGELFF.

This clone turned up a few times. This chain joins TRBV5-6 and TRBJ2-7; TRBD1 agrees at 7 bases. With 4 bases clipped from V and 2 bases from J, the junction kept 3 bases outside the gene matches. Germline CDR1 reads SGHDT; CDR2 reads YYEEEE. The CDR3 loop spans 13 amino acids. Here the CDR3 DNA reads TGTGCCAGCAGCATCGGACAGGCCTACGAGCAGTACTTC. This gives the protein CASSIGQAYEQYF.

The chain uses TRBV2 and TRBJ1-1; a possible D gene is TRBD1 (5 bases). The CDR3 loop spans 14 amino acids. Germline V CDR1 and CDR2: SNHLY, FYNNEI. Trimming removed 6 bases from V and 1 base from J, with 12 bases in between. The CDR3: CASRPLGGNTEAFF. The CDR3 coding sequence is TGTGCCAGCAGACCCCTGGGGGGGAACACTGAAGCTTTCTTT.

The CDR3, as DNA: TGTGCCACCACCCCCGGACAGGCGCGTGGGACCCAGTACTTC. It yields the protein CATTPGQARGTQYF. The J gene is TRBJ2-5, the V gene TRBV18, with 7 bases that match TRBD1. In germline, CDR1 is KGHSH, CDR2 LQKENI. V dropped 10 bases and J dropped 7; count of bases not matched to a gene: 15. The CDR3 length is 14 residues.

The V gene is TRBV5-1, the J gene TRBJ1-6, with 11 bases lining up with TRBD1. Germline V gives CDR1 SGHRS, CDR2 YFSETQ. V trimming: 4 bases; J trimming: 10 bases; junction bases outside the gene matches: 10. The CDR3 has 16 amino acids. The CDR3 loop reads CASSPFGQGAESPLHF. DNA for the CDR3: TGCGCCAGCAGCCCGTTTGGACAGGGGGCTGAATCACCCCTCCACTTT.

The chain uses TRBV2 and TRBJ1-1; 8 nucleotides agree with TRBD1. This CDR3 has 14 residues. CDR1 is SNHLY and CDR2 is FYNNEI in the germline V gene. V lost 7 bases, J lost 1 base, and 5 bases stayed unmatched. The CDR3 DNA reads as TGTGCCAGCATGGGGGACAGGTGGAACACTGAAGCTTTCTTT. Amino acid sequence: CASMGDRWNTEAFF.